What follows are 32 T cell receptor beta chains derived from one specimen sequenced in a study of post-analysis software for immune sequencing data. Study observations and caveats: In patients, TRBV5-6, TRBV5-1 and TRBV20-1 belonged to four or five TRBV segments found more frequently than in controls.

Unique molecular identifiers were present in the TCR beta cDNA libraries. From the PCR reads, TCRdb called clonotypes with MiXCR, one entry per CDR3 protein. The sample has a few hundred thousand distinct CDR3 sequences, roughly 34% seen once. Their target antigens are unknown. The source material was blood. These receptors were collected from a girl aged 2 to 17 with multiple sclerosis.

This rearrangement joins TRBV9 to TRBJ2-1, with 8 bases fitting TRBD2. The trim removed 4 bases at V and 3 bases at J, leaving 6 bases unmatched. Germline CDR1 reads SGDLS; CDR2 reads YYNGEE. This CDR3 is 15 amino acids long. The CDR3: CASSPGGGLYNEQFF. The CDR3 nucleotides are TGTGCCAGCAGCCCCGGGGGGGGACTCTACAATGAGCAGTTCTTC.

This clonotype was seen at least ten times. This chain links TRBV5-1 with TRBJ2-5; D gene unclear. The germline V gene encodes CDR1 SGHRS and CDR2 YFSETQ. V lost 0 bases, J lost 2 bases, and 11 bases lay in between. This CDR3 is 15 amino acids long. CDR3 residues: CASSLGVSQQETQYF. CDR3 coding DNA: TGCGCCAGCAGCTTGGGGGTGTCACAACAAGAGACCCAGTACTTC.

This clonotype was seen more than once but under ten times. The genes are TRBV29-1 and TRBJ1-1; D gene unclear. This CDR3 comprises 12 residues. Between the trimmed V and J ends, which lost 4 bases and 2 bases, there was a span of 8 bases. Germline V lookup: CDR1 SQVTM, CDR2 ANQGSEA. CDR3 sequence reads: CSVVNRNTEAFF. CDR3 sequence (DNA): TGCAGCGTTGTGAACAGAAACACTGAAGCTTTCTTT.

This clonotype was seen a handful of times. The V gene is TRBV9, the J gene TRBJ2-1; D is tentatively TRBD1 or TRBD2 (5 bases each). Germline V gene data show CDR1 as SGDLS and CDR2 as YYNGEE. This CDR3 is built from 18 residues. The ends were cut back, 2 bases at V and 6 bases at J, with 24 bases in the middle. CDR3 in DNA: TGTGCCAGCAGCGTTTCGGGGACCAACGTCGGCGTACGCAATGAGCAGTTCTTC. It specifies CASSVSGTNVGVRNEQFF.

This chain uses TRBV20-1 with TRBJ1-1; 7 nucleotides agree with TRBD1. This CDR3 is built from 11 residues. Germline V gene lookup returns CDR1 DFQATT and CDR2 SNEGSKA (reference sequence). Trimming removed 7 bases from V and 11 bases from J; junction bases left unmatched: 10. CDR3 residues: CSVSPGTAAFF. The CDR3 DNA sequence: TGCAGTGTCTCCCCAGGGACAGCGGCTTTCTTT.

V and J are TRBV4-2 and TRBJ2-1; the match to TRBD2 covers 16 bases. CDR1 and CDR2 (germline): LGHNA, YNFKEQ. The CDR3 has 18 amino acids. Germline trimming cut 4 bases from V and 9 bases from J; bases unmatched to any gene: 12. The CDR3 reads CASSLSGLAGGPRGEQFF. The CDR3 DNA follows: TGTGCCAGCAGCCTCTCGGGACTAGCGGGGGGGCCGCGGGGTGAGCAGTTCTTC.

The chain uses TRBV3-1 and TRBJ2-7; D is unclear. The end of the DNA is better explained by TRBJ2-5, so the J call may be wrong. From germline, CDR1 is LGHDT and CDR2 YNNKEL (reference sequence). The length of the CDR3 is 17 residues. The CDR3 is CASSQFGLSAGQETQYF. DNA of the CDR3: TGTGCCAGCAGCCAATTCGGGCTATCGGCAGGTCAAGAGACCCAGTACTTC.

As DNA, the CDR3 is TGTGCCAGCAGCTATCGTGGGACAGGGTTTATGTCGACGGGATCCGAGCAGTTCTTC. Residues: CASSYRGTGFMSTGSEQFF. The chain has TRBV5-5 and TRBJ2-1, with 9 bases aligning to TRBD1. This CDR3 has 19 amino acids. Per germline, CDR1 SGHKS and CDR2 YYEKEE (reference sequence). After removal of 3 bases from V and 10 bases from J, the junction contained 23 bases not matched to a gene.

This chain links TRBV12-3 or TRBV12-4 with TRBJ2-2, with 7 bases matching TRBD1. With V trimmed by 5 bases and J by 6 bases, 9 bases remained unmatched. CDR3 size: 15 residues. In DNA, the CDR3 is TGTGCCAGCAGTCCAGAAGGGGGCGCACCCGGGGAGCTGTTTTTT. Translating it yields CASSPEGGAPGELFF.

Worth noting for this clonotype: A clone one base away is much larger, so this may be a read error. The chain couples TRBV5-1 to TRBJ2-3; D possibly corresponds to TRBD2 (5 bases). Germline V gene sequence: CDR1 SGHRS, CDR2 YFSETQ. This CDR3 contains 15 residues. CDR3 sequence (DNA): TGCGCCAGCAGCTTGGAGTCGTCTAGCACAGATCCGCAGTATTTT. Protein sequence: CASSLESSSTDPQYF. The complete variable domain, with remaining parts taken from reference TRBV5-1 and TRBJ2-3, reads KAGVTQTPRYLIKTRGQQVTLSCSPISGHRSVSWYQQTPGQGLQFLFEYFSETQRNKGNFPGRFSGRQFSNSRSEMNVSTLELGDSALYLCASSLESSSTDPQYFGPGTRLTVL.

This sequence joins TRBV4-1 and TRBJ1-5; D is unclear. Between the trimmed V and J ends, which lost 2 bases and 7 bases, there was a span of 12 bases. This CDR3 spans 14 amino acids. Germline V gene sequence: CDR1 MGHRA, CDR2 YSYEKL. CDR3 in DNA: TGCGCCAGCAGCCAACCGAGTCTTGGACAGCCCCAGCATTTT. It yields the protein CASSQPSLGQPQHF.

The sample holds a few counts of this clonotype. The J gene is TRBJ2-7, the V gene TRBV18; 8 positions match TRBD1. The V gene's germline CDR1 is KGHSH and CDR2 LQKENI. V lost 3 bases and J lost 5; bases outside the gene matches: 12. CDR3 length: 16 residues. CDR3 amino acids: CASSPLGGQGVNEQYF. In nucleotides, the CDR3 is TGTGCCAGCTCACCTTTGGGCGGACAGGGCGTCAACGAGCAGTACTTC.

Note on this clonotype: The junction departs from the called germline gene at one end, perhaps through a read error. This CDR3 is CSASGTGAVSGANVPTF. In nucleotides, the CDR3 is TGCAGTGCTTCGGGGACAGGGGCCGTCTCTGGGGCCAACGTCCCGACTTTC. The rearrangement links TRBV20-1 to TRBJ2-6, with 10 bases fitting TRBD1. This CDR3 is 17 amino acids long. Germline V CDR1 and CDR2: DFQATT, SNEGSKA (reference sequence).

This clonotype came up a few times. This chain joins TRBV2 and TRBJ2-3, with 7 nucleotides matching TRBD2. V lost 7 bases, J lost 1 base, and 8 bases stayed unmatched. This CDR3 is built from 15 residues. Germline CDR1 is SNHLY and CDR2 is FYNNEI. Written as DNA, the CDR3 is TGTGCCAGCAAGTATATCGCGGGGGGCACAGATACGCAGTATTTT. It yields the protein CASKYIAGGTDTQYF.

This clonotype has ten or more counts. The chain uses TRBV12-3 or TRBV12-4 and TRBJ1-2; a weak D match, TRBD1 (5 bases). This CDR3 contains 12 residues. V was cut by 4 bases and J by 2 bases, with 5 bases left in between. The CDR3 region has the DNA TGTGCCAGCAGTTACAGGAACTATGGCTACACCTTC. It is translated as CASSYRNYGYTF.

This clonotype has a count of ten or more. The chain carries TRBV7-3 and TRBJ2-3; D not certain. The germline V and J ends were trimmed by 6 bases and 0 bases, with 7 bases remaining between them. The CDR3 length is 13 residues. The V gene's germline CDR1 is SGHTA and CDR2 FQGTGA. The CDR3 bases are TGTGCCAGCAGGGCCTCTAGCACAGATACGCAGTATTTT. It yields the protein CASRASSTDTQYF.

The chain has TRBV12-3 or TRBV12-4 and TRBJ2-3, with D perhaps matching TRBD1 or TRBD2 (5 bases each). V was cut by 6 bases and J by 4 bases, with 14 bases left in between. CDR3 length: 14 amino acids. The CDR3 DNA sequence: TGTGCCAGCAGCCGGGACCGCAGCGCAGATACGCAGTATTTT. It codes for CASSRDRSADTQYF.

This clonotype was detected many times. V gene TRBV20-1 combines with J gene TRBJ1-6; D unresolved. Germline V gene data show CDR1 as DFQATT and CDR2 as SNEGSKA (reference sequence). V lost 0 bases, J lost 8 bases, and 14 bases lay in between. CDR3 size: 15 residues. This chain's CDR3 is CSARDDPERDSPLHF. DNA of the CDR3: TGCAGTGCTAGAGACGACCCGGAGCGTGATTCACCCCTCCACTTT.

This clonotype appeared a few times. The V gene is TRBV20-1, the J gene TRBJ2-5; 11 nucleotides align to TRBD1. Germline V gene data show CDR1 as DFQATT and CDR2 as SNEGSKA (reference sequence). The CDR3 runs to 13 residues. The junction had 4 bases not matched to a gene; V was cut back by 1 base and J by 9 bases. The CDR3 reads CSARGDRGLSQYF. CDR3 DNA sequence: TGCAGTGCTAGAGGGGACAGGGGGTTGTCCCAGTACTTC.

This clonotype was counted many times. The rearrangement uses TRBV7-3 and TRBJ2-3, with D unclear. Trimming stripped 2 bases from V and 4 bases from J, with 7 bases between. The CDR3 is 13 residues long. Germline V gene sequence: CDR1 SGHTA, CDR2 FQGTGA. CDR3 in amino acids: CASSLARADTQYF. The DNA of the CDR3 is TGTGCCAGCAGCTTAGCGCGCGCAGATACGCAGTATTTT.

The V and J genes are TRBV5-1 and TRBJ2-3, with D uncertain. This CDR3 comprises 13 residues. V was cut by 9 bases and J by 0 bases, with 11 bases left in between. Germline V gene lookup returns CDR1 SGHRS and CDR2 YFSETQ. CDR3 in amino acids: CATRMQSTDTQYF. In nucleotides, the CDR3 is TGCGCCACAAGGATGCAGAGCACAGATACGCAGTATTTT.

The J gene is TRBJ2-3, the V gene TRBV20-1, with TRBD2 identical over 10 bases. The CDR3 has 14 residues. Germline V gives CDR1 DFQATT, CDR2 SNEGSKA (reference sequence). Trimming took 5 bases from V and 5 from J; bases not matched to a gene: 7. The CDR3 region has the DNA TGCAGTGCTGCACCGGTAGCGGGGGGAGATACGCAGTATTTT. It translates to CSAAPVAGGDTQYF.

There are a few counts of this clonotype. The gene calls are TRBV5-1 and TRBJ2-3, with 8 bases aligning to TRBD2. From germline, CDR1 is SGHRS and CDR2 YFSETQ. The CDR3 covers 16 residues. J lost 1 base, V lost 3 bases, and 7 bases had no gene match. This CDR3 reads CASSSIAGRRTDTQYF. Written as DNA, the CDR3 is TGCGCCAGCAGCTCGATAGCGGGGCGGCGCACAGATACGCAGTATTTT.

The chain links TRBV6-1 to TRBJ1-1; TRBD1 matches at 8 bases. The junction had 8 bases not matched to a gene; V was cut back by 11 bases and J by 3 bases. The CDR3 loop spans 13 amino acids. CDR1 MNHNS and CDR2 SASEGT come from the germline V gene. CDR3 protein: CAGRDRGDTEAFF. CDR3 nucleotide sequence: TGTGCCGGCCGAGACAGGGGAGACACTGAAGCTTTCTTT.

This clonotype was observed a handful of times. The rearrangement links TRBV7-3 to TRBJ2-1; 10 bases are a match to TRBD2. The CDR3 totals 16 residues. Germline values: CDR1 SGHTA, CDR2 FQGTGA. Trimming removed 5 bases from V and 4 bases from J; junction bases left unmatched: 8. CDR3 loop: CASSSGGASLYNEQFF. As DNA, the CDR3 is TGTGCCAGCAGCAGCGGGGGGGCTTCCCTTTACAATGAGCAGTTCTTC.

A few counts support this clonotype. This rearrangement joins TRBV7-9 to TRBJ2-5, with D unresolved. The germline V gene has CDR1 SEHNR and CDR2 FQNEAQ (reference sequence). The CDR3 extends over 13 amino acids. The germline V and J ends were trimmed by 2 bases and 0 bases, with 4 bases remaining between them. The CDR3 loop is CASSLPNQETQYF. The CDR3 DNA follows: TGTGCCAGCAGCTTACCGAACCAAGAGACCCAGTACTTC.

The genes are TRBV10-2 and TRBJ1-4; the D gene is possibly TRBD1 (6 bases). This CDR3 spans 12 amino acids. V was cut by 3 bases and J by 8 bases, with 7 bases left in between. Germline values: CDR1 WSHSY, CDR2 SAAADI. CDR3 sequence: CASSETGEKLFF. The CDR3 DNA reads as TGCGCCAGCAGTGAAACAGGGGAAAAACTGTTTTTT.

The chain recombines TRBV4-2 with TRBJ2-1; 8 bases fit TRBD2. The CDR3 sequence is 16 residues long. V lost 1 base to trimming and J lost 7 bases; unmatched junction nucleotides: 9. Germline V gene sequence: CDR1 LGHNA, CDR2 YNFKEQ. The CDR3 here is CASSQGRGGLLNEQFF. DNA of the CDR3: TGTGCCAGCAGCCAAGGCCGGGGGGGCCTTTTGAATGAGCAGTTCTTC.

CDR3 protein: CASSVVPGLQETQYF. As DNA, the CDR3 is TGTGCCAGCAGCGTAGTCCCAGGGCTCCAAGAGACCCAGTACTTC. V and J are TRBV9 and TRBJ2-5; maybe TRBD1 (5 bases). CDR3 length equals 15 residues. Trimming took 0 bases from V and 1 from J, leaving 10 bases between them. The germline V gene encodes CDR1 SGDLS and CDR2 YYNGEE.

This clonotype was seen a few times. The gene calls are TRBV2 and TRBJ2-1; D might be TRBD2 (5 bases). This CDR3 is 14 amino acids long. Germline values: CDR1 SNHLY, CDR2 FYNNEI. V dropped 1 base and J dropped 6 bases, with 10 bases sitting between them. CDR3 loop: CASSEGELVNEQFF. For the CDR3, the DNA is TGTGCCAGCAGTGAAGGTGAACTAGTCAATGAGCAGTTCTTC.

This clonotype came up many times. The chain joins TRBV7-2 to TRBJ1-2, with 8 nucleotides matching TRBD1. From germline, CDR1 is SGHTA and CDR2 FQGNSA. Losses at the gene ends were 6 bases for V and 5 bases for J; bases not matched to a gene: 5. The CDR3 totals 13 residues. CDR3 sequence (DNA): TGTGCCAGCAGTTCGGACAGGGTGTATGGCTACACCTTC. Translating it yields CASSSDRVYGYTF. The full variable domain, rest sourced from reference TRBV7-2 and TRBJ1-2, is GAGVSQSPSNKVTEKGKDVELRCDPISGHTALYWYRQSLGQGLEFLIYFQGNSAPDKSGLPSDRFSAERTGGSVSTLTIQRTQQEDSAVYLCASSSDRVYGYTFGSGTRLTVV.

This clonotype has just a few counts. The chain employs TRBV7-2 and TRBJ2-3; TRBD2 matches at 11 bases. This CDR3 region has 14 residues. V dropped 8 bases and J dropped 6; count of bases not matched to a gene: 7. Germline loops: CDR1 SGHTA, CDR2 FQGNSA. The chain's CDR3 is CASGTSGGWDTQYF. As DNA, the CDR3 is TGTGCCAGCGGCACTAGCGGGGGATGGGATACGCAGTATTTT.